This T cell receptor (beta chain) was captured by sequencing in a study of radiation and T cells in renal cell carcinoma. Comments on this clone: Its antigen remains unidentified.

J gave up 6 bases and V 3 bases, and 2 bases lay outside the gene matches. The CDR3 is 14 residues long. The germline V gene has CDR1 LGHNA and CDR2 YSLEER. Sequencing was performed with immunoSEQ multiplex PCR; in TCRdb, only in-frame clones are kept and a portion is missing. The table lists approximately 150,000 clones, 88% of them singletons. Noted time point: baseline pretreatment blood. This sample's treatment: 15 Gy SBRT to primary tumor, nephrectomy 4 weeks later. Broader study findings: Baseline intratumoral clonotype presence is unknown without pretreatment biopsies. Top tumor clonotypes rose in blood 2 weeks post-radiation, then contracted.

Sequences were derived from blood, sampled from a patient whose treatment included radiotherapy and nephrectomy. The clonotype originates from a woman in her seventies with renal cell carcinoma. The chain links TRBV4-3 to TRBJ1-6; 7 nucleotides line up with TRBD1. CDR3 sequence reads: CASSHRQGNSPLHF. Written as DNA, the CDR3 is TGCGCCAGCAGCCACCGACAGGGTAATTCACCCCTCCACTTT.